This TCR beta chain was retrieved from a study of neoadjuvant nivolumab and ipilimumab in lung cancer. The wider study: The combination arm added day-1 ipilimumab 1 mg/kg to nivolumab 3 mg/kg on days 1, 15, 29.

Whole-study results and caveats: From pretherapy to surgery, tumor richness and clonality rose with dual therapy. Only a single major-pathologic-response sample was available for clonality analysis. Compared with tumor-adjacent uninvolved lung, resected tumors showed greater richness and clonality.

This CDR3 has 13 amino acids. Germline V lookup: CDR1 MDHEN, CDR2 SYDVKM. V shed 8 bases and J shed 0 bases, with 11 bases lying between them. Method: immunoSEQ multiplex PCR; TCRdb's copy keeps in-frame clones and lacks some. Among about 38,000 clones listed, 89% were seen once. This clone came up a few times. The antigen is unknown. The receptor was isolated from an adult with non-small cell lung cancer. This chain links TRBV28 with TRBJ2-7, with D perhaps given as TRBD1 or TRBD2 (5 bases each). The specimen comprised peripheral blood, sampled before neoadjuvant nivolumab, alone or with ipilimumab. The CDR3 DNA reads TGTGCCAGCGAGGGACCCAGCTCCTACGAGCAGTACTTC. This gives the protein CASEGPSSYEQYF.